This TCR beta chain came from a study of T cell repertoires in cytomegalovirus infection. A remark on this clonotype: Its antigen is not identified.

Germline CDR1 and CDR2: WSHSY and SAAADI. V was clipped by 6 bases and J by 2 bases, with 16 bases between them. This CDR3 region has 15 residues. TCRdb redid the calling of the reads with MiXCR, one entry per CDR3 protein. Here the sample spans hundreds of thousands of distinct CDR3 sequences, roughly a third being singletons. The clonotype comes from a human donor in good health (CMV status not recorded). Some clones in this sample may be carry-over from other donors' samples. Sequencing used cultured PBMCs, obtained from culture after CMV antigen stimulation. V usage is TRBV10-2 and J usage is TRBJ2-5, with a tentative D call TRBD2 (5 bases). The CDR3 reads CASSAGGGPQETQYF. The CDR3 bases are TGCGCCAGCAGCGCCGGAGGCGGGCCGCAAGAGACCCAGTACTTC.